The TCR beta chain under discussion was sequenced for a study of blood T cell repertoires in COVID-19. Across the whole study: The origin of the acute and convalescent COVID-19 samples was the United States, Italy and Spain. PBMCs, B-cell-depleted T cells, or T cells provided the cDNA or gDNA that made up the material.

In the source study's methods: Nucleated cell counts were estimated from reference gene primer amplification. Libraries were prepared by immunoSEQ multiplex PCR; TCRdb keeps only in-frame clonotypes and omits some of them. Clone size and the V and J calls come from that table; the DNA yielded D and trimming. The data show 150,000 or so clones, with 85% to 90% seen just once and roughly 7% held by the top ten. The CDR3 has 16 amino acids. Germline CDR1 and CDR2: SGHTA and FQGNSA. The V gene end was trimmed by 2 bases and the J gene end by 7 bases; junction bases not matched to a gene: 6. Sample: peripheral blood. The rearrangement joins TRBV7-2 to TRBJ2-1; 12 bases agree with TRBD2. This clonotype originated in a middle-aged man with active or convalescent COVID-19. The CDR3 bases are TGTGCCAGCAGCTTAAGGCGGCTAGCGGGAGGGAATGAGCAGTTCTTC. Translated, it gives CASSLRRLAGGNEQFF.